The 17 T cell receptor beta chains reported below all come from one sample, sequenced in a study of blood T cell repertoires in COVID-19. Only in-frame clones appear in the TCRdb table, and some are missing; sequencing was by immunoSEQ multiplex PCR. The data show about 80,000 clones, with 85% seen just once and 8.5% to 10% held by the top ten. Sequencing was performed on peripheral blood. These receptors came from a middle-aged man with COVID-19, enrolled during active disease.

V is TRBV7-2 and J is TRBJ1-4; tentative D call: TRBD1 (5 bases). The CDR3 loop spans 15 amino acids. Germline V lookup: CDR1 SGHTA, CDR2 FQGNSA. Trimming took off 0 bases at V and 4 bases at J, with 9 bases between the two ends. The CDR3 nucleotides read TGTGCCAGCAGCTTAGCGGGGCTCTATAATGAAAAACTGTTTTTT. This translates into CASSLAGLYNEKLFF.

V gene TRBV15 combines with J gene TRBJ1-5; the D gene is possibly TRBD1 (5 bases). CDR1 and CDR2 (germline): LNHNV, YYDKDF (reference sequence). The V and J ends lost 2 bases and 9 bases respectively, with 23 bases between them. This CDR3 region has 17 residues. This chain's CDR3 is CATSRPRQSGGLAPQHF. CDR3 sequence (DNA): TGTGCCACCAGCAGACCACGACAATCTGGGGGGTTAGCGCCCCAGCATTTT.

V and J are TRBV5-4 and TRBJ2-7; the match to TRBD2 covers 8 bases. The CDR3 runs 15 residues. V was pared by 0 bases and J by 4 bases, with 6 bases of the junction left unmatched. Germline CDR1 and CDR2: SGHNT and YYREEE (reference sequence). For the CDR3, the DNA is TGTGCCAGCAGCTTGGATCCAGCGGGAGCGTACGAGCAGTACTTC. Its protein product is CASSLDPAGAYEQYF.

The gene calls are TRBV2 and TRBJ2-1; no reliable D call. Looked up from germline, CDR1 is SNHLY and CDR2 is FYNNEI. With 5 bases removed from V and 9 bases from J, the gap between germline ends came to 8 bases. This CDR3 has 11 residues. The DNA of the CDR3 is TGTGCCAGCAGTCCGGAGAGTGAGCAGTTCTTC. This sequence encodes CASSPESEQFF.

The genes are TRBV30 and TRBJ1-6, with 9 bases that match TRBD1. This CDR3 has 14 amino acids. Germline V gives CDR1 GTSNPN, CDR2 SVGIG (reference sequence). The V segment lost 1 base and the J segment 7 bases; nucleotides outside the gene matches: 2. The CDR3 nucleotides read TGTGCCTGGAGTGAGGGACAGGGAAATTCACCCCTCCACTTT. Its translation: CAWSEGQGNSPLHF.

This chain uses TRBV5-8 with TRBJ2-1, with D possibly TRBD2 on 5 matching bases. The germline gives CDR1 SGHTS, CDR2 YDEGEE. V lost 4 bases and J 4 bases, leaving 12 bases between the germline ends. The CDR3 consists of 14 residues. This chain's CDR3 is CASSGGRLYNEQFF. The CDR3 DNA is TGTGCCAGCAGCGGAGGACGGTTATACAATGAGCAGTTCTTC.

In its sample, this clone was seen once. The chain has TRBV28 and TRBJ2-2; tentatively, D is TRBD1 (5 bases). Looked up from germline, CDR1 is MDHEN and CDR2 is SYDVKM. With 6 bases removed from V and 3 bases from J, the gap between germline ends came to 17 bases. The CDR3 runs 16 residues. The CDR3 DNA is TGTGCCAGCAGGGACACCCTTTTTCTCGACACCGGGGAGCTGTTTTTT. Translation: CASRDTLFLDTGELFF.

The gene calls are TRBV19 and TRBJ1-1; D is possibly TRBD1 (6 bases). This CDR3 has 14 amino acids. Per the germline V gene, CDR1 is LNHDA and CDR2 is SQIVND (reference sequence). Trimming took off 3 bases at V and 1 base at J, with 9 bases between the two ends. The CDR3 reads CASSMGTPNTEAFF. CDR3 nucleotides: TGTGCCAGTAGTATGGGGACACCGAACACTGAAGCTTTCTTT.

This chain joins TRBV6-5 and TRBJ1-4, with D possibly matching TRBD1 (5 bases). V was clipped by 6 bases and J by 8 bases, with 19 bases between them. The CDR3 contains 15 residues. Looked up from germline, CDR1 is MNHEY and CDR2 is SVGAGI. The CDR3 is CASRSWGGDREKLFF. Written as DNA, the CDR3 is TGTGCCAGCAGGTCATGGGGGGGGGATAGGGAAAAACTGTTTTTT.

This chain joins TRBV28 and TRBJ1-1, with D possibly matching TRBD1 (5 bases). CDR1 and CDR2 from the germline V gene are MDHEN and SYDVKM. The CDR3 is made up of 14 amino acids. V was clipped by 2 bases and J by 1 base, with 8 bases between them. Here the CDR3 DNA reads TGTGCCAGCAGTTTAGTAACAGGGAACACTGAAGCTTTCTTT. Protein sequence: CASSLVTGNTEAFF.

The CDR3 reads CASSTHGTGGYEQYF. CDR3 nucleotides: TGCGCCAGCAGCACCCACGGGACAGGGGGGTACGAGCAGTACTTC. The chain uses TRBV5-1 and TRBJ2-7; 11 bases are shared with TRBD1. Per germline, CDR1 SGHRS and CDR2 YFSETQ. V gave up 4 bases and J gave up 4 bases; unmatched junction bases: 7. The CDR3 has 15 residues.

The J gene is TRBJ1-5, the V gene TRBV19; tentatively, D is TRBD1 (6 bases). Per germline, CDR1 LNHDA and CDR2 SQIVND (reference sequence). Trimming shortened V by 5 bases and J by 1 base, and 12 bases separated the two germline ends. The CDR3 extends over 15 amino acids. Here the CDR3 reads CASSSTGSSNQPQHF. In DNA form, the CDR3 reads TGTGCCAGTAGTTCTACAGGGAGCAGCAATCAGCCCCAGCATTTT.

This chain connects TRBV6-5 to TRBJ1-1, with D perhaps TRBD1 (5 bases). Germline CDR1 is MNHEY and CDR2 is SVGAGI. This CDR3 has 13 residues. V lost 6 bases and J 6 bases, leaving 14 bases between the germline ends. Here the CDR3 DNA reads TGTGCCAGCAGACCCTTAGGGGTCGCTGAAGCTTTCTTT. Protein product: CASRPLGVAEAFF.

This clone has only a few counts. V is TRBV10-3 and J is TRBJ1-1, with no clear D. The CDR3 is 13 amino acids. Trimming removed 8 bases from V and 4 bases from J, with 14 bases in between. Germline CDR1 ENHRY, CDR2 SYGVKD. The CDR3 DNA follows: TGTGCCATCCGTCGGGAAACGGGCACTGAAGCTTTCTTT. Protein product: CAIRRETGTEAFF.

This chain uses TRBV7-6 with TRBJ2-1, with D perhaps matching TRBD1 (5 bases). The CDR3 loop spans 13 amino acids. V lost 1 base, J lost 6 bases, and 7 bases lay in between. The germline CDR1 and CDR2 sequences are SGHVS and FNYEAQ. Here the CDR3 reads CASSLEQVNEQFF. The CDR3 nucleotides are TGTGCCAGCAGCTTAGAACAGGTCAATGAGCAGTTCTTC.

On this clone: At one of its ends the junction is not consistent with the germline gene, which may arise from a read error. The chain has TRBV2 and TRBJ2-3, with TRBD2 matching 7 bases. The CDR3 runs 15 residues. Germline V gene data show CDR1 as SNHLY and CDR2 as FYNNEI. The CDR3: CASGEPSGPTDTQYF. Written as DNA, the CDR3 is TGTGCCAGCGGTGAGCCTAGCGGACCCACAGATACGCAGTATTTT.

The rearrangement links TRBV28 to TRBJ1-1; D gene unclear. Trimming took off 2 bases at V and 5 bases at J, with 12 bases between the two ends. CDR1 is MDHEN and CDR2 is SYDVKM in the germline V gene. The CDR3 extends over 14 amino acids. The CDR3 here is CASSLSQRGTEAFF. DNA of the CDR3: TGTGCCAGCAGTTTAAGTCAGAGAGGGACTGAAGCTTTCTTT. The variable domain in full, completed from reference TRBV28 and TRBJ1-1, reads DVKVTQSSRYLVKRTGEKVFLECVQDMDHENMFWYRQDPGLGLRLIYFSYDVKMKEKGDIPEGYSVSREKKERFSLILESASTNQTSMYLCASSLSQRGTEAFFGQGTRLTVV.